One and the same sample provided the 8 T cell receptor beta chains below, sequenced in a study of cytomegalovirus exposure and HLA in healthy donors. Both 60 Vbeta primers and 13 Jbeta primers went into the PCR. The protocol was immunoSEQ multiplex PCR, while the TCRdb copy is restricted to in-frame clones and leaves out a portion. The data contain roughly 100,000 clones, 65% to 85% of them singletons. Material for sequencing was PBMCs. These receptors were collected from a man aged 45 to 65 in good health and CMV-seropositive.

The chain is built from TRBV30 and TRBJ1-5; 9 positions match TRBD1. This CDR3 is 15 amino acids long. Germline assignment: CDR1 GTSNPN and CDR2 SVGIG (reference sequence). The trim removed 2 bases at V and 7 bases at J, leaving 9 bases unmatched. This chain's CDR3 is CAWSLRGQGYQPQHF. The CDR3 bases are TGTGCCTGGAGTTTGCGGGGACAGGGCTACCAGCCCCAGCATTTT.

This chain links TRBV29-1 with TRBJ1-2; weak D call: TRBD1 (6 bases). Trimming took 3 bases from V and 8 from J, leaving 19 bases between them. Germline CDR1 is SQVTM and CDR2 is ANQGSEA. CDR3 length: 14 residues. CDR3 in DNA: TGCAGCGTTGAGAAAATGACAGGCGGCGAGGGCTACACCTTC. It encodes CSVEKMTGGEGYTF.

A few counts support this clone. The chain recombines TRBV5-4 with TRBJ1-2, with D maybe TRBD1 (5 bases). Germline CDR1 reads SGHNT; CDR2 reads YYREEE (reference sequence). CDR3 length equals 15 residues. The V gene lost 4 bases and the J gene lost 4 bases, with 17 bases spanning the gap. The CDR3 coding sequence is TGTGCCAGCAGCATCCAAGGGACTGAAGTCTATGGCTACACCTTC. Residues: CASSIQGTEVYGYTF.

The chain links TRBV5-6 to TRBJ1-2; 7 bases match TRBD1. The J segment lost 2 bases and the V segment lost 4 bases, leaving 5 bases of the junction unmatched. Germline loops: CDR1 SGHDT, CDR2 YYEEEE. This CDR3 has 14 amino acids. The CDR3 sequence: CASSRQGQNYGYTF. CDR3 in DNA: TGTGCCAGCAGCCGACAGGGACAAAACTATGGCTACACCTTC.

This clone was recorded once. Other DNA sequences in the sample encode the same CDR3. The chain carries TRBV19 and TRBJ2-7, with D possibly matching TRBD1 (5 bases). The CDR3 spans 13 residues. V was pared by 4 bases and J by 0 bases, with 7 bases between. The germline CDR1 and CDR2 sequences are LNHDA and SQIVND (reference sequence). The CDR3: CASSNQGSYEQYF. DNA for the CDR3: TGTGCCAGTAGTAACCAGGGCTCCTACGAGCAGTACTTC.

V gene TRBV23-1 combines with J gene TRBJ2-1; D possibly corresponds to TRBD2 (7 bases). TRBV23-1 is placed among ORFs of uncertain function. V gave up 9 bases and J gave up 7 bases, with 19 bases separating them. The length of the CDR3 is 14 residues. The CDR3 is CAREIYRGANEQFF. The CDR3 nucleotides read TGCGCCAGGGAGATTTATCGGGGGGCTAATGAGCAGTTCTTC.

The V and J genes are TRBV5-4 and TRBJ1-5; 9 nucleotides match TRBD1. The CDR3 runs 17 residues. Trimming took 3 bases from V and 0 from J; bases not matched to a gene: 7. The germline CDR1 and CDR2 sequences are SGHNT and YYREEE (reference sequence). The CDR3 loop reads CASSSDRGVDSNQPQHF. The CDR3 DNA sequence: TGTGCCAGCAGCTCTGACAGGGGGGTAGATAGCAATCAGCCCCAGCATTTT.

This clone appeared a few times. V usage is TRBV11-3 and J usage is TRBJ2-5; D is unclear. The V end lost 5 bases, the J end lost 2 bases, and 6 bases lay between the germline ends. Germline-derived CDR1 and CDR2 are SGHNT and YENEEA. The CDR3 loop spans 12 amino acids. CDR3 sequence reads: CASSPNQETQYF. The CDR3 nucleotides read TGTGCCAGCAGCCCCAATCAAGAGACCCAGTACTTC. Looking up the rest from reference TRBV11-3 and TRBJ2-5 gives the full variable domain: EAGVVQSPRYKIIEKKQPVAFWCNPISGHNTLYWYLQNLGQGPELLIRYENEEAVDDSQLPKDRFSAERLKGVDSTLKIQPAELGDSAVYLCASSPNQETQYFGPGTRLLVL.